This is a list of T cell receptor beta chains from one sample in a study of shared clonotypes between healthy human individuals. The data were produced by immunoSEQ multiplex PCR, yet TCRdb's version contains in-frame clones alone and is incomplete. This table holds some 630,000 clones, around 72% found once. The sample consisted of memory CD4+ T cells sorted from blood. These receptors all come from a woman in her twenties or thirties in good health. Each CDR3 is given with its conserved first and last residue. Fields, in order: clone size, CDR3 length, D gene, J gene, V gene, CDR3 protein, CDR3 DNA. The D gene is left open where the match is weak. Part of the rows lack a size; the others show once, few, many or a class for expanded clones.

>-|14|-|TRBJ1-2|TRBV28
CASSFPRRAFGYTF
TGTGCCAGCAGCTTCCCGCGCCGGGCATTTGGCTACACCTTC
>-|16|-|TRBJ2-5|TRBV11-3
CASSSPSRGSQETQYF
TGTGCCAGCAGCTCGCCTTCGCGCGGAAGCCAAGAGACCCAGTACTTC
>once|13|-|TRBJ1-4|TRBV6-5
CASRDASGEKLFF
TGTGCCAGCCGGGATGCGTCGGGTGAAAAACTGTTTTTT
>-|15|TRBD1|TRBJ1-2|TRBV6-1
CASSGGQGIRYGYTF
TGTGCCAGCAGTGGGGGACAGGGGATCCGCTATGGCTACACCTTC
>few|14|-|TRBJ1-1|TRBV5-1
CASSLGPMNTEAFF
TGCGCCAGCAGCCTTGGGCCCATGAACACTGAAGCTTTCTTT
>-|16|TRBD1|TRBJ2-3|TRBV19
CASSSRQGEVTDTQYF
TGTGCCAGTAGTAGCAGACAGGGGGAGGTCACAGATACGCAGTATTTT
>many|16|-|TRBJ1-4|TRBV5-4
CASSLDDSALGEKLFF
TGTGCCAGCAGCTTGGATGACAGTGCCCTGGGAGAAAAACTGTTTTTT
>-|15|-|TRBJ1-4|TRBV11-2
CASSSEFATNEKLFF
TGTGCCAGCAGCTCCGAATTTGCAACTAATGAAAAACTGTTTTTT
>-|14|TRBD1|TRBJ2-7|TRBV18
CASSPGQGFGEQYF
TGTGCCAGCTCACCGGGACAGGGTTTTGGGGAGCAGTACTTC
>-|14|TRBD2|TRBJ2-1|TRBV7-8
CASSAKGLAVLQFF
TGTGCCAGCAGCGCCAAGGGACTAGCTGTCCTACAGTTCTTC
>-|13|-|TRBJ1-1|TRBV7-2
CASSLAGHTEAFF
TGTGCCAGCAGCTTAGCGGGGCACACTGAAGCTTTCTTT
>-|13|-|TRBJ2-3|TRBV7-9
CASSRRDTDTQYF
TGTGCCAGCAGCCGCCGGGATACAGATACGCAGTATTTT
>-|16|-|TRBJ1-1|TRBV19
CASSIREGLIHNEAFF
TGTGCCAGTAGTATCCGGGAGGGCCTGATACACAATGAAGCTTTCTTT
>-|15|-|TRBJ1-3|TRBV28
CASSLGDSSGNTIYF
TGTGCCAGCAGTTTGGGCGATAGCTCTGGAAACACCATATATTTT
>-|14|-|TRBJ2-7|TRBV19
CASSIRQAPYEQYF
TGTGCCAGTAGTATAAGGCAGGCGCCCTACGAGCAGTACTTC
>few|15|-|TRBJ1-3|TRBV6-5
CASSTSSYSGNTIYF
TGTGCCAGCAGCACCTCCTCCTACTCTGGAAACACCATATATTTT
>-|14|-|TRBJ1-3|TRBV5-1
CASSLEGPGNTIYF
TGCGCCAGCAGCTTGGAAGGGCCTGGAAACACCATATATTTT
>-|11|-|TRBJ2-2|TRBV15
CATSTSGELFF
TGTGCCACCAGCACCAGCGGGGAGCTGTTTTTT
>-|15|TRBD1|TRBJ1-5|TRBV28
CASYYRTGRGQPQHF
TGTGCCAGCTACTACCGGACAGGGAGGGGTCAGCCCCAGCATTTT
>-|12|-|TRBJ2-7|TRBV25-1
CASSRASYEQYF
TGTGCCAGCAGTCGCGCATCCTACGAGCAGTACTTC
>-|16|TRBD1|TRBJ1-5|TRBV5-1
CASSLGGQGSGQPQHF
TGCGCCAGCAGCTTGGGAGGACAGGGATCGGGTCAGCCCCAGCATTTT
>-|16|TRBD2|TRBJ2-5|TRBV4-2
CASSQGTSGNQETQYF
TGTGCCAGCAGCCAGGGGACTAGCGGGAATCAAGAGACCCAGTACTTC
>-|14|-|TRBJ2-3|TRBV27
CASSLRTVSDTQYF
TGTGCCAGCAGTTTGAGGACGGTTTCAGATACGCAGTATTTT
>-|16|-|TRBJ1-1|TRBV7-2
CASSRTGTEVNTEAFF
TGTGCCAGCAGCCGTACCGGGACGGAGGTGAACACTGAAGCTTTCTTT
>-|15|-|TRBJ1-4|TRBV6-6
CASRMLPGTNEKLFF
TGTGCCAGCAGGATGTTGCCAGGGACTAATGAAAAACTGTTTTTT
>few|16|TRBD1|TRBJ1-3|TRBV28
CASSPSTGRGRNTIYF
TGTGCCAGCAGTCCATCGACAGGGAGAGGCAGAAACACCATATATTTT
>-|15|-|TRBJ2-5|TRBV5-1
CASSLTGSRQETQYF
TGCGCCAGCAGCTTGACGGGCAGCCGACAAGAGACCCAGTACTTC
>few|15|TRBD2|TRBJ2-1|TRBV5-1
CASSLGEGPYNEQFF
TGCGCCAGCAGCTTGGGGGAGGGCCCCTACAATGAGCAGTTCTTC
>-|14|-|TRBJ1-3|TRBV28
CASRRQASGNTIYF
TGTGCCAGCAGGCGCCAGGCATCTGGAAACACCATATATTTT
>-|14|TRBD2|TRBJ2-3|TRBV5-1
CASSWGTRMDTQYF
TGCGCCAGCAGCTGGGGGACTAGGATGGATACGCAGTATTTT
>-|15|-|TRBJ1-5|TRBV28
CASSETTYSNQPQHF
TGTGCCAGCAGTGAGACAACTTATAGCAATCAGCCCCAGCATTTT
>-|14|TRBD1|TRBJ1-1|TRBV2
CASNGQGIDTEAFF
TGTGCCAGCAATGGACAGGGGATCGACACTGAAGCTTTCTTT
>-|13|-|TRBJ1-5|TRBV11-2
CASSFSGNQPQHF
TGTGCCAGCAGCTTCTCGGGCAATCAGCCCCAGCATTTT
>-|16|TRBD1|TRBJ2-7|TRBV6-1
CASSEAGTGLPYEQYF
TGTGCCAGCAGTGAAGCCGGGACAGGTCTTCCTTACGAGCAGTACTTC
>once|15|TRBD1|TRBJ2-5|TRBV18
CASSGDRGSTETQYF
TGTGCCAGCTCAGGGGACAGGGGGTCGACGGAGACCCAGTACTTC
>once|13|-|TRBJ1-6|TRBV30
CAWQGSSNSPLHF
TGTGCCTGGCAGGGGTCCTCTAATTCACCCCTCCACTTT
>few|15|-|TRBJ1-2|TRBV5-5
CASSPSETVDYGYTF
TGTGCCAGCAGCCCCAGCGAGACAGTCGACTATGGCTACACCTTC
>many|13|-|TRBJ2-2|TRBV28
CASVGVNTGELFF
TGTGCCAGCGTCGGGGTGAACACCGGGGAGCTGTTTTTT
>-|16|-|TRBJ1-4|TRBV28
CASSSPRGGSNEKLFF
TGTGCCAGCAGTTCCCCCAGGGGAGGGTCTAATGAAAAACTGTTTTTT
>-|14|-|TRBJ2-7|TRBV11-2
CASSPGRSSYEQYF
TGTGCCAGCAGCCCGGGACGCAGCTCCTACGAGCAGTACTTC